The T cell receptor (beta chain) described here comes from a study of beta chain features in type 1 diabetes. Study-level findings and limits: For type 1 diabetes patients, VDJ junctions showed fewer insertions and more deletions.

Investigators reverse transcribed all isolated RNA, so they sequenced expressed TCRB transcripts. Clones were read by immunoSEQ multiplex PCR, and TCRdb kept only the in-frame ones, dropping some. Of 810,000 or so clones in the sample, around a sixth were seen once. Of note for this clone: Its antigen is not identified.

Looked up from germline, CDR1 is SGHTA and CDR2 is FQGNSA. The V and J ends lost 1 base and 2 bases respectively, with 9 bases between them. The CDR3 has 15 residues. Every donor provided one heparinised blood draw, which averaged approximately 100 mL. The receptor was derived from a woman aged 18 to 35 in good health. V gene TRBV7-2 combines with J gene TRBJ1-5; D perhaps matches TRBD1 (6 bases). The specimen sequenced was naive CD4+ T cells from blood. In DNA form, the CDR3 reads TGTGCCAGCAGCTTAGGGGGGCTCGGCAATCAGCCCCAGCATTTT. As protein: CASSLGGLGNQPQHF.